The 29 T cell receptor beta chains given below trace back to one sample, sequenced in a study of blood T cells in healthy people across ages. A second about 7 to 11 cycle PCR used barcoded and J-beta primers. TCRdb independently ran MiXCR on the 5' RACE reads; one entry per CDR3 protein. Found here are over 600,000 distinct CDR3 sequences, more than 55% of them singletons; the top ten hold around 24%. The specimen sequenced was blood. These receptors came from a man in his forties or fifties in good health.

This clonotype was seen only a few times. The CDR3, as DNA: TGTGCCAGCAGCTCCCGGGGACGTGACAATGAGCAGTTCTTC. Translated: CASSSRGRDNEQFF. The V call is TRBV6-6, the J call TRBJ2-1; D may be TRBD1 or TRBD2 (5 bases each). The germline V and J ends were trimmed by 6 bases and 5 bases, with 14 bases remaining between them. Germline lookup yields CDR1 MNHNY and CDR2 SVGAGI (reference sequence). The CDR3 extends over 14 amino acids.

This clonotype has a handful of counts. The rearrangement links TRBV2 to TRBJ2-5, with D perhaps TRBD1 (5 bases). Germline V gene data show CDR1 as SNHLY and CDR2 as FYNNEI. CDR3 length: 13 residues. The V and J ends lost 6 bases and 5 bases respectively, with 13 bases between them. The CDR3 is CASRTVGFETQYF. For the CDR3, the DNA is TGTGCCAGCAGGACAGTGGGATTCGAGACCCAGTACTTC.

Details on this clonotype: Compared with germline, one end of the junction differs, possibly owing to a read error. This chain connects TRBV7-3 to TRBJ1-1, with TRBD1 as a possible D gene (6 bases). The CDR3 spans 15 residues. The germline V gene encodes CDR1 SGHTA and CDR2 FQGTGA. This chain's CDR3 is CASSPTGSRNTEAFF. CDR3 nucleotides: TGTGCCAGCAGTCCTACAGGGAGCAGGAACACTGAGGCTTTCTTT.

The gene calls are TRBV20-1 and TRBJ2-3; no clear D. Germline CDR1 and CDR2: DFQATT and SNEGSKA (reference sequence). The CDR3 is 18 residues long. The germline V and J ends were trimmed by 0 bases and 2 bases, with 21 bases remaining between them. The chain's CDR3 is CSARDQKSETFFTDTQYF. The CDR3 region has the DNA TGCAGTGCTAGAGATCAGAAGTCCGAAACCTTTTTCACAGATACGCAGTATTTT.

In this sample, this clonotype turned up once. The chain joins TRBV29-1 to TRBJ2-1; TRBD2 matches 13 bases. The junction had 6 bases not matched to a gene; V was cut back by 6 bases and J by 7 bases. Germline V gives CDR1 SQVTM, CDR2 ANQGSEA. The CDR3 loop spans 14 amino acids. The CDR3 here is CSVLAGGALNEQFF. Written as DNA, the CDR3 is TGCAGCGTACTAGCGGGAGGGGCGTTGAATGAGCAGTTCTTC.

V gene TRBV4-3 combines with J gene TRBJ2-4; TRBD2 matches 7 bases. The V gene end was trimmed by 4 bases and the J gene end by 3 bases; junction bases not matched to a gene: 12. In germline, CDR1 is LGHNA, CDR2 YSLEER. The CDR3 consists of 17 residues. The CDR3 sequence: CASSLSHSGPVKNIQYF. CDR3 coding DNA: TGCGCCAGCAGCCTATCCCATAGCGGGCCGGTCAAAAACATTCAGTACTTC.

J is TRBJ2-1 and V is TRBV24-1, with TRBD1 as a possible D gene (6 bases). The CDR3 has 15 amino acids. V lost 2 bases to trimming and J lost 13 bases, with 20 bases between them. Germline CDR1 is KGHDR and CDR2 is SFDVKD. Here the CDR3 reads CATSDSTGRTGFQFF. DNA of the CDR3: TGTGCCACCAGTGATTCGACGGGACGAACAGGGTTCCAGTTCTTC.

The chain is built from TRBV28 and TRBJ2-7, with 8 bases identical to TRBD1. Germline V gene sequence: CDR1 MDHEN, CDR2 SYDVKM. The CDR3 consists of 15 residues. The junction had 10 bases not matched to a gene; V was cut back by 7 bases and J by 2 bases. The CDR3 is CASIPLTGATYEQYF. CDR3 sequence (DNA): TGTGCCAGCATCCCCTTGACAGGGGCAACCTACGAGCAGTACTTC.

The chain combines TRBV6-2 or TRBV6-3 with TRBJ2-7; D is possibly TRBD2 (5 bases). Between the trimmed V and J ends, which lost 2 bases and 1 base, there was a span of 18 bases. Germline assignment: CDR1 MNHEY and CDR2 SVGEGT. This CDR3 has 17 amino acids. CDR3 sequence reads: CASSYGRTDGLSYEQYF. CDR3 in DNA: TGTGCCAGCAGTTACGGCAGGACCGATGGACTTTCCTACGAGCAGTACTTC.

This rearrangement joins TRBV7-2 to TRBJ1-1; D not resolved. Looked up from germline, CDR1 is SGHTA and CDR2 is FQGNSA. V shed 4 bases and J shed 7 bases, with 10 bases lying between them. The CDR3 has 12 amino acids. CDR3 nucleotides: TGTGCCAGCAGCTCCGGCGCAGTTGAAGCTTTCTTT. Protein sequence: CASSSGAVEAFF.

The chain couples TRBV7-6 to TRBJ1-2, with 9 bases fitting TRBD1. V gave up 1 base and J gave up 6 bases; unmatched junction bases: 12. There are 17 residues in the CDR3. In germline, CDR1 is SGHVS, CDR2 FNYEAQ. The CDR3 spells CASSLEGTGRIGHGYTF. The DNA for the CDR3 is TGTGCCAGCAGCTTAGAAGGGACAGGGAGAATCGGCCATGGCTACACCTTC.

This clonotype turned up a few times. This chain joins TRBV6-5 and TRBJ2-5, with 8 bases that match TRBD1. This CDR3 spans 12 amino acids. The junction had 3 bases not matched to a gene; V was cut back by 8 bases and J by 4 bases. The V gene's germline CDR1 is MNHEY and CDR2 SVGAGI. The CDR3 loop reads CASGRGLETQYF. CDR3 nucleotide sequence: TGTGCCAGCGGCAGGGGGCTAGAGACCCAGTACTTC.

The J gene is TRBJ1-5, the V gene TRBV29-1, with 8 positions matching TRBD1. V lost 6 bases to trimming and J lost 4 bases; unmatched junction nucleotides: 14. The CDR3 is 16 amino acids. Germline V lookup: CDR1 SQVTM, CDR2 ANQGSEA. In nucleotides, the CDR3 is TGCAGCGTCGTCCAGGGCCGGGACAGGCAAAATCAGCCCCAGCATTTT. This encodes CSVVQGRDRQNQPQHF.

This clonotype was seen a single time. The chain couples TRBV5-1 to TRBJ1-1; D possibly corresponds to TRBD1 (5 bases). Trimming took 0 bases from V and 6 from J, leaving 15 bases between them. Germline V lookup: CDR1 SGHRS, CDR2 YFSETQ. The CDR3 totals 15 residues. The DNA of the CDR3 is TGCGCCAGCAGCTTGGTATCAGGGACCCAGGCTGAAGCTTTCTTT. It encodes CASSLVSGTQAEAFF.

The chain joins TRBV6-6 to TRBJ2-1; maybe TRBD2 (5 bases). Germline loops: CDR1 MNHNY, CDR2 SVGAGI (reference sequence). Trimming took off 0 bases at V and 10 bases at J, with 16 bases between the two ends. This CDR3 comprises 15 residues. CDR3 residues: CASSYSEAALGEQFF. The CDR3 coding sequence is TGTGCCAGCAGTTACTCGGAGGCAGCCTTAGGAGAGCAGTTCTTC.

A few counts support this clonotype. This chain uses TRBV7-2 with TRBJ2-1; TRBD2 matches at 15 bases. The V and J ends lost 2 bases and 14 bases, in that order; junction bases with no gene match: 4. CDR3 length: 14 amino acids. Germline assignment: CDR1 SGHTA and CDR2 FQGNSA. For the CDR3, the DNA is TGTGCCAGCAGCTTAAGGACTAGCGGGAGGGCGGAGTTCTTC. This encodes CASSLRTSGRAEFF.

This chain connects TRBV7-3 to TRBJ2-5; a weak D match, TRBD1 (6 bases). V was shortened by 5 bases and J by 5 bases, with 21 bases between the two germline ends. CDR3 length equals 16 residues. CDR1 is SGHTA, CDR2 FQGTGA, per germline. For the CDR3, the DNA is TGTGCCAGCAGCCTATTACCTACAGGGAAAGGGGAGACCCAGTACTTC. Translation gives CASSLLPTGKGETQYF.

DNA of the CDR3: TGTGCCAGCAGTTTTGTACGGGAGACCCAGTACTTC. Its protein is CASSFVRETQYF. The chain is built from TRBV6-6 and TRBJ2-5; no definite D call. CDR3 length: 12 residues. The V end was cut by 4 bases, the J end by 5 bases, with 8 bases between. Germline loops: CDR1 MNHNY, CDR2 SVGAGI (reference sequence).

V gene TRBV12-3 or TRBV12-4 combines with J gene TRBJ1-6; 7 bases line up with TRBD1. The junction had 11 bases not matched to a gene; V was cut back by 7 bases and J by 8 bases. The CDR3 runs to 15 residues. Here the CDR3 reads CASTILAGGYSPLHF. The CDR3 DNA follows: TGTGCCAGCACCATACTGGCAGGGGGATATTCACCCCTCCACTTT.

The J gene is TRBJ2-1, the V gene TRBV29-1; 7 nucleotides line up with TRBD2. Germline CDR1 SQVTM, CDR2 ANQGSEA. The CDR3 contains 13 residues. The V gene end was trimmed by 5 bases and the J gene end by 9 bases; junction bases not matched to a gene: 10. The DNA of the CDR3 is TGCAGCGTTCGAGGGCTAGCGGACGGTGAGCAGTTCTTC. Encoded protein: CSVRGLADGEQFF.

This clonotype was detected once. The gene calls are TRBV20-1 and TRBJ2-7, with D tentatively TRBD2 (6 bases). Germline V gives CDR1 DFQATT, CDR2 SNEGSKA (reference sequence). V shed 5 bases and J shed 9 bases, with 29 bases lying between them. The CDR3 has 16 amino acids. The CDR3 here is CSAQPHRDSYPRWQYF. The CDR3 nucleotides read TGCAGTGCTCAACCTCACCGGGACTCTTACCCACGCTGGCAGTACTTC.

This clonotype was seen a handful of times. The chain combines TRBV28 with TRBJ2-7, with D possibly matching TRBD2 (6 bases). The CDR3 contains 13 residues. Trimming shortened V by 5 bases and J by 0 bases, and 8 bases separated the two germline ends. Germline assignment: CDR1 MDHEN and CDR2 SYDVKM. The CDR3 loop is CASSGRDSYEQYF. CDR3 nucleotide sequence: TGTGCCAGCAGTGGGCGGGACTCCTACGAGCAGTACTTC.

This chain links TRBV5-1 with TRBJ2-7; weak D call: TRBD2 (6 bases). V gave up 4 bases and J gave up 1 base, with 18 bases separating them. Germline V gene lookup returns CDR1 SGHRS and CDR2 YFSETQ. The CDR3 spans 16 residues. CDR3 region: CASSPDPSAPSYEQYF. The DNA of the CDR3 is TGCGCCAGCAGCCCGGACCCTAGCGCTCCATCCTACGAGCAGTACTTC.

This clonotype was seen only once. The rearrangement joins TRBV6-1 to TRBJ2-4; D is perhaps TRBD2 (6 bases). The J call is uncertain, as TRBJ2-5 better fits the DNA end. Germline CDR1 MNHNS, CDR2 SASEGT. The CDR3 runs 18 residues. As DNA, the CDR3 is TGTGCCAGCGAGCTAAGTCAGTTTAGGCTAGCGCGGAGAGAGACCCAGTACTTC. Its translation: CASELSQFRLARRETQYF.

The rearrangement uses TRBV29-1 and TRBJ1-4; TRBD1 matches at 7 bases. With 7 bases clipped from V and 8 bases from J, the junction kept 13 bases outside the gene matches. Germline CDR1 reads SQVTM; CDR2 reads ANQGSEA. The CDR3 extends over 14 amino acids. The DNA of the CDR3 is TGCAGCGCAGGGAGAACCGGGACAGAAGAAAAACTGTTTTTT. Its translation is CSAGRTGTEEKLFF.

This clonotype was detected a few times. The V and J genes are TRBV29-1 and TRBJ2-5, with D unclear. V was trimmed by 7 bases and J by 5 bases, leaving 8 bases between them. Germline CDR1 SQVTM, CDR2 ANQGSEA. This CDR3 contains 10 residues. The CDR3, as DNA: TGCAGCGCCCAAGAGGAGACCCAGTACTTC. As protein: CSAQEETQYF.

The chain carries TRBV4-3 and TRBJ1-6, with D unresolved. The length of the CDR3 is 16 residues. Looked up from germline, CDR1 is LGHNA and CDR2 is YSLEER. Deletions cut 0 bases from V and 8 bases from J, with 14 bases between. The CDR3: CASSQDQGYGYSPLHF. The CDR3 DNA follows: TGCGCCAGCAGCCAAGATCAAGGGTACGGCTATTCACCCCTCCACTTT.

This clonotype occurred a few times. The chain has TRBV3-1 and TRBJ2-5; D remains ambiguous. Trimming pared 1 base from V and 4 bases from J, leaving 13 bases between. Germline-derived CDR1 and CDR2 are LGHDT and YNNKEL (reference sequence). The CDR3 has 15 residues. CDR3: CASSQGLIIRETQYF. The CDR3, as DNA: TGTGCCAGCAGCCAAGGACTTATAATTCGAGAGACCCAGTACTTC.

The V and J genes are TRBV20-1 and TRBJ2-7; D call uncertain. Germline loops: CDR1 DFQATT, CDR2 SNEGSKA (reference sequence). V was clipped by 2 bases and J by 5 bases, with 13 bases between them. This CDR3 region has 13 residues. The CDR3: CSARNRPTNEQYF. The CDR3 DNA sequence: TGCAGTGCTAGAAATCGGCCTACCAACGAGCAGTACTTC.